Here is one T cell receptor beta chain with its context. Its target is not known. 60 Vbeta and 13 Jbeta primers were used in PCR. In the source study's methods: A later analysis counted approximately 80 million unique TCR beta chains, some 12 million shared. Assay: immunoSEQ multiplex PCR; the TCRdb copy retains only in-frame clones and omits some. That table supplies the V and J calls and clone size; D and trimming were determined from the DNA. The sample shows 200,000 or so clones, over 75% of them seen only once. The source of the sample is a study of cytomegalovirus exposure and HLA in healthy donors. Whole-study results and caveats: A later analysis reported that several of the most significant clusters appeared to be linked to common viral pathogens, among them Epstein-Barr virus.

Source material: PBMCs. This TCR was recovered from a girl less than two years old in good health and CMV-seronegative.

CDR3 amino acids: CASSLVGGGETQYF. CDR3 DNA sequence: TGTGCCAGCAGTTTAGTAGGTGGGGGGGAGACCCAGTACTTC. The chain joins TRBV27 to TRBJ2-5; possibly TRBD2 for D (6 bases). CDR1 MNHEY and CDR2 SMNVEV come from the germline V gene (reference sequence). The V and J ends lost 2 bases and 5 bases respectively, with 12 bases between them. This CDR3 is 14 amino acids long.